Detailed here is one T cell receptor beta chain. Antigen specificity is unknown. This sample was included in a study of T-cell reconstitution after alpha-beta-depleted transplantation in children. Construction of the TCRbeta library involved unique molecular identifiers. TCRdb recomputed calls from the PCR reads with MiXCR, one row per CDR3 protein. The data show approximately 800,000 distinct CDR3 sequences, approximately 15% seen once. Study-level results: Two months or so post-transplant, alpha-beta T cells reportedly derived from several hundred expanded graft clones. It was newly produced T cells that mostly accounted for T-cell counts and diversity one year after transplant.

Trimming stripped 6 bases from V and 6 bases from J, with 18 bases between. CDR3 length equals 15 residues. The origin of this receptor is a male patient younger than 18 who had a stem cell transplant for acute lymphoblastic leukemia, so the T cells may come from the graft donor. The sequences come from PBMCs, mostly from graft donor cells, collected 360 days after TCRalphabeta/CD19-depleted stem cell transplant. The chain is built from TRBV12-3 or TRBV12-4 and TRBJ1-5; perhaps TRBD1 as D (5 bases). CDR3 in amino acids: CASSLQGVQVQPQHF. The CDR3 DNA reads as TGTGCCAGCAGCCTCCAGGGAGTGCAGGTTCAGCCCCAGCATTTT.